Included here is one T cell receptor beta chain sequence, with context. Read data end 3 residues before the CDR3 end; the end is taken from the germline J gene. Profiling relied on immunoSEQ multiplex PCR, and the TCRdb table lists in-frame clones only, not all of them. This sample lists tens of thousands of clones; its ten largest clones have 6% to 8%. This sample was included in a study of T cells in women clearing cervical HPV infection. The CDR3 loop spans 16 amino acids. Germline V gives CDR1 SGHTA, CDR2 FQGTGA. The TCR was taken from a woman between 18 and 69 years old with a cervical HPV16 infection that either progressed to CIN3+ or cleared (not recorded which). The sequencing sample was made of blood buffy coat. This chain links TRBV7-3 with TRBJ2-5; 12 nucleotides line up with TRBD2. This CDR3 reads CASSPSLAGGRDTQYF. The sequenced part of the CDR3 DNA is TGTGCCAGCAGCCCCTCTCTAGCGGGGGGGCGGGATACC.